Listed below are T cell receptor beta chains from one sample, sequenced in a study of cytomegalovirus exposure and HLA in healthy donors. The table came from immunoSEQ multiplex PCR; TCRdb's copy has only in-frame clones and leaves some out. The table has approximately 160,000 clones, around 72% seen once. The sample comprised PBMCs. The source of these receptors is a woman in her thirties or forties in good health and CMV-seropositive. CDR3s include the opening cysteine and the closing phenylalanine or tryptophan. The D gene is left open where the match is weak. Size is omitted from some rows. Given values are once, few, many or a class for expanded clones.

D gene: NA
clone size: NA
J gene: TRBJ1-2
V gene: TRBV19
CDR3 DNA: TGTGCCAGTAGTATAGATGCTGGGGCCAGGGATGGCTACACCTTC
CDR3 protein: CASSIDAGARDGYTF

D gene: NA
clone size: NA
J gene: TRBJ2-5
V gene: TRBV30
CDR3 DNA: TGTGCCTGGAGTAGAGGGGGTGGGGAGACCCAGTACTTC
CDR3 protein: CAWSRGGGETQYF

D gene: NA
clone size: NA
J gene: TRBJ2-3
V gene: TRBV5-4
CDR3 DNA: TGTGCCAGCAGCCTGAGCGGGTCTAGCACAGATACGCAGTATTTT
CDR3 protein: CASSLSGSSTDTQYF

D gene: NA
clone size: once
J gene: TRBJ2-1
V gene: TRBV18
CDR3 DNA: TGTGCCAGCTCACCACCGGTCCGCGCGGAGCAGTTCTTC
CDR3 protein: CASSPPVRAEQFF

D gene: TRBD1
clone size: once
J gene: TRBJ1-2
V gene: TRBV6-4
CDR3 DNA: TGTGCCAGCAGAGCGGCAGGGGGCCATGGCTACACCTTC
CDR3 protein: CASRAAGGHGYTF

D gene: TRBD2
clone size: once
J gene: TRBJ2-2
V gene: TRBV5-4
CDR3 DNA: TGTGCCAGCAGCTCTGGAGCGGGGTCGAGAACCGGGGAGCTGTTTTTT
CDR3 protein: CASSSGAGSRTGELFF

D gene: NA
clone size: NA
J gene: TRBJ1-2
V gene: TRBV5-1
CDR3 DNA: TGCGCCAGCAGCCCAGGGACTTTTTATGGCTACACCTTC
CDR3 protein: CASSPGTFYGYTF

D gene: NA
clone size: NA
J gene: TRBJ1-2
V gene: TRBV2
CDR3 DNA: TGTGCCAGCAGGCCAGCTAACTATGGCTACACCTTC
CDR3 protein: CASRPANYGYTF

D gene: NA
clone size: NA
J gene: TRBJ1-2
V gene: TRBV7-2
CDR3 DNA: TGTGCCAGCAGCTTAGCGTCCAGATATGGCTACACCTTC
CDR3 protein: CASSLASRYGYTF

D gene: NA
clone size: few
J gene: TRBJ2-3
V gene: TRBV18
CDR3 DNA: TGTGCCAGCGAAGACAGGTACACAGATACGCAGTATTTT
CDR3 protein: CASEDRYTDTQYF

D gene: NA
clone size: NA
J gene: TRBJ2-1
V gene: TRBV4-1
CDR3 DNA: TGCGCCAGCAGCCAAGAGAGGGCGGGTTCTCACAATGAGCAGTTCTTC
CDR3 protein: CASSQERAGSHNEQFF

D gene: TRBD1
clone size: NA
J gene: TRBJ1-2
V gene: TRBV6-5
CDR3 DNA: TGTGCCAGCAGTTACTCGTACAGGGGCAATTATGGCTACACCTTC
CDR3 protein: CASSYSYRGNYGYTF

D gene: NA
clone size: NA
J gene: TRBJ1-6
V gene: TRBV23-1
CDR3 DNA: TGCGCCAGCAGTCAGGCAGCACAGGGTTCTGGTTCAGGTAATTCACCCCTCCACTTT
CDR3 protein: CASSQAAQGSGSGNSPLHF

D gene: NA
clone size: NA
J gene: TRBJ2-7
V gene: TRBV6-1
CDR3 DNA: TGTGCCAGCAGCCGGGGCTCCTACGAGCAGTACTTC
CDR3 protein: CASSRGSYEQYF

D gene: NA
clone size: NA
J gene: TRBJ1-1
V gene: TRBV5-8
CDR3 DNA: TGTGCCAGCAGCCTGACAGGCTACTTGAACACTGAAGCTTTCTTT
CDR3 protein: CASSLTGYLNTEAFF

D gene: TRBD2
clone size: NA
J gene: TRBJ2-3
V gene: TRBV30
CDR3 DNA: TGTGCCTGGAAGGTCGAGGAGCGGGGGGCGGATACGCAGTATTTT
CDR3 protein: CAWKVEERGADTQYF

D gene: NA
clone size: once
J gene: TRBJ2-2
V gene: TRBV6-4
CDR3 DNA: TGTGCCAGCAGTGAAGGCGGTATTCGACAGATCAACACCGGGGAGCTGTTTTTT
CDR3 protein: CASSEGGIRQINTGELFF

D gene: TRBD1
clone size: NA
J gene: TRBJ2-1
V gene: TRBV19
CDR3 DNA: TGTGCCAGTAGTTCTGTACAGGGGCGTTACAATGAGCAGTTCTTC
CDR3 protein: CASSSVQGRYNEQFF

D gene: NA
clone size: NA
J gene: TRBJ1-1
V gene: TRBV18
CDR3 DNA: TGTGCCAGCACGAACCAGCAGGGGTCTGTCACTGAAGCTTTCTTT
CDR3 protein: CASTNQQGSVTEAFF

D gene: NA
clone size: few
J gene: TRBJ2-1
V gene: TRBV6-1
CDR3 DNA: TGTGCCAGCAGTGGCCGGGACACTTCCTACAATGAGCAGTTCTTC
CDR3 protein: CASSGRDTSYNEQFF

D gene: NA
clone size: once
J gene: TRBJ2-2
V gene: TRBV5-1
CDR3 DNA: TGCGCCAGCAGCTTGGAGGTAGCGGCGGGATCCGGGGAGCTGTTTTTT
CDR3 protein: CASSLEVAAGSGELFF

D gene: NA
clone size: NA
J gene: TRBJ2-6
V gene: TRBV5-5
CDR3 DNA: TGTGCCAGCAGCTTACACGAAGGGGGCTCTGGGGCCAACGTCCTGACTTTC
CDR3 protein: CASSLHEGGSGANVLTF

D gene: NA
clone size: NA
J gene: TRBJ2-1
V gene: TRBV7-3
CDR3 DNA: TGTGCCAGCAGCTTAAACGGGGGGCAGTTCAATGAGCAGTTCTTC
CDR3 protein: CASSLNGGQFNEQFF

D gene: NA
clone size: NA
J gene: TRBJ2-7
V gene: TRBV28
CDR3 DNA: TGTGCCAGCAGTTTACTTACCCCAGGGGACACCTACGAGCAGTACTTC
CDR3 protein: CASSLLTPGDTYEQYF

D gene: TRBD1
clone size: NA
J gene: TRBJ1-2
V gene: TRBV4-3
CDR3 DNA: TGCGCCAGCAGCCAAGAGGGCAGGGGGGATTATGGCTACACCTTC
CDR3 protein: CASSQEGRGDYGYTF

D gene: NA
clone size: NA
J gene: TRBJ2-3
V gene: TRBV19
CDR3 DNA: TGTGCCAGTAGTTTTGGGACACGGACGGGGGATACGCAGTATTTT
CDR3 protein: CASSFGTRTGDTQYF

D gene: TRBD1
clone size: NA
J gene: TRBJ2-1
V gene: TRBV28
CDR3 DNA: TGTGCCAGCAGTAATACGATGGGACAGGTGAAGAATGAGCAGTTCTTC
CDR3 protein: CASSNTMGQVKNEQFF

D gene: NA
clone size: NA
J gene: TRBJ1-2
V gene: TRBV20-1
CDR3 DNA: TGCAGTGCTAGAGATGGGTGGAGATACACCTTC
CDR3 protein: CSARDGWRYTF

D gene: NA
clone size: NA
J gene: TRBJ2-5
V gene: TRBV5-4
CDR3 DNA: TGTGCCAGCAGCCACGTTTGGCAGCAAGAGACCCAGTACTTC
CDR3 protein: CASSHVWQQETQYF

D gene: NA
clone size: few
J gene: TRBJ1-5
V gene: TRBV29-1
CDR3 DNA: TGCAGCGTCGGAGGAGGAAATCAGCCCCAGCATTTT
CDR3 protein: CSVGGGNQPQHF

D gene: NA
clone size: NA
J gene: TRBJ1-2
V gene: TRBV7-9
CDR3 DNA: TGTGCCAGCAGCCCTACCACAGGGAACTATGGCTACACCTTC
CDR3 protein: CASSPTTGNYGYTF

D gene: TRBD1
clone size: NA
J gene: TRBJ2-3
V gene: TRBV10-3
CDR3 DNA: TGTGCCATCACTCAGGGGGAGTCCGGCACAGATACGCAGTATTTT
CDR3 protein: CAITQGESGTDTQYF

D gene: TRBD1
clone size: NA
J gene: TRBJ2-6
V gene: TRBV19
CDR3 DNA: TGTGCCAGTAGAGCGGTGAGGGGGCAAGGTGGCTCTGGGGCCAACGTCCTGACTTTC
CDR3 protein: CASRAVRGQGGSGANVLTF

D gene: TRBD1
clone size: NA
J gene: TRBJ1-6
V gene: TRBV5-1
CDR3 DNA: TGCGCCAGCAGGGAGACAGGGGGATTACGTAATTCACCCCTCCACTTT
CDR3 protein: CASRETGGLRNSPLHF

D gene: NA
clone size: once
J gene: TRBJ1-1
V gene: TRBV11-2
CDR3 DNA: TGTGCCAGCAGCCAAGGGGTGGCCACTGAAGCTTTCTTT
CDR3 protein: CASSQGVATEAFF

D gene: NA
clone size: few
J gene: TRBJ1-1
V gene: TRBV6-6
CDR3 DNA: TGTGCCAGCAGGCCCCGACAGAGTGAAGCTTTCTTT
CDR3 protein: CASRPRQSEAFF

D gene: NA
clone size: NA
J gene: TRBJ1-5
V gene: TRBV5-5
CDR3 DNA: TGTGCCAGCAGCACCGGACAGCCGGTCAATCAGCCCCAGCATTTT
CDR3 protein: CASSTGQPVNQPQHF

D gene: TRBD1
clone size: NA
J gene: TRBJ1-1
V gene: TRBV25-1
CDR3 DNA: TGCGCCAGCAGTGACCCGACAGGGGTTGTGGCTGAAGCTTTCTTT
CDR3 protein: CASSDPTGVVAEAFF

D gene: NA
clone size: NA
J gene: TRBJ2-7
V gene: TRBV5-1
CDR3 DNA: TGCGCCAGCAGCTGGGACAAACAAGTCCTTACCTACGAGCAGTACTTC
CDR3 protein: CASSWDKQVLTYEQYF

D gene: TRBD1
clone size: few
J gene: TRBJ2-4
V gene: TRBV4-3
CDR3 DNA: TGCGCCAGCAGCCAAGATAACAGGGGAGCCAAAAACATTCAGTACTTC
CDR3 protein: CASSQDNRGAKNIQYF

D gene: NA
clone size: NA
J gene: TRBJ2-5
V gene: TRBV30
CDR3 DNA: TGTGCCTGGGGAGGACCCAGGTGGCAAGAGACCCAGTACTTC
CDR3 protein: CAWGGPRWQETQYF

D gene: NA
clone size: NA
J gene: TRBJ2-5
V gene: TRBV7-9
CDR3 DNA: TGTTCCAGCAGCGCTACAGGTCGGGAGACCCAGTACTTC
CDR3 protein: CSSSATGRETQYF

D gene: NA
clone size: NA
J gene: TRBJ1-4
V gene: TRBV30
CDR3 DNA: TGTGCCTGGAGTGTGGTGGGCGGACACTACGAAAAACTGTTTTTT
CDR3 protein: CAWSVVGGHYEKLFF

D gene: NA
clone size: NA
J gene: TRBJ1-2
V gene: TRBV28
CDR3 DNA: TGTGCCAGCAGTAAAGACAGAAACTATGGCTACACCTTC
CDR3 protein: CASSKDRNYGYTF

D gene: NA
clone size: NA
J gene: TRBJ2-2
V gene: TRBV2
CDR3 DNA: TGTGCCAGCTCCAATAGTCTCTGGGGGCCCCGAGGAGCCACCGGGGAGCTGTTTTTT
CDR3 protein: CASSNSLWGPRGATGELFF

D gene: NA
clone size: NA
J gene: TRBJ1-1
V gene: TRBV6-5
CDR3 DNA: TGTGCCAGCAGTTATCGGGGATCTGAAGCTTTCTTT
CDR3 protein: CASSYRGSEAFF

D gene: TRBD1
clone size: NA
J gene: TRBJ1-2
V gene: TRBV6-5
CDR3 DNA: TGTGCCAGCGGACAGGGGAACCATGGCTACACCTTC
CDR3 protein: CASGQGNHGYTF